Shown below are 22 T cell receptor beta chains from a single sample sequenced in a study of cytomegalovirus exposure and HLA in healthy donors. PCR amplification relied on 60 Vbeta primers (plus 13 Jbeta primers). The repertoire was sequenced with immunoSEQ multiplex PCR; TCRdb's copy has only in-frame clones and lacks some. Of 150,000 to 200,000 clones listed, around 81% are singletons. Sequences were obtained from PBMCs. These receptors were obtained from a woman between 18 and 29 years old in good health and CMV-seropositive.

This chain's CDR3 is CASSQDRGGGWNTGELFF. In DNA, the CDR3 is TGTGCCAGCAGCCAAGACCGAGGGGGGGGATGGAACACCGGGGAGCTGTTTTTT. The J gene is TRBJ2-2, the V gene TRBV4-2; maybe TRBD2 (7 bases). The V and J ends lost 0 bases and 1 base respectively, with 15 bases between them. The CDR3 covers 18 residues. CDR1 is LGHNA and CDR2 is YNFKEQ in the germline V gene.

Of note for this clone: Compared with germline, one end of the junction differs, possibly owing to a read error. The chain carries TRBV7-9 and TRBJ2-2, with D tentatively TRBD2 (6 bases). There are 13 residues in the CDR3. CDR1 is SEHNR and CDR2 is FQNEAQ in the germline V gene (reference sequence). CDR3: CASSLSVGGELFF. CDR3 bases: TGTGCCAGCAGCTTGTCCGTTGGAGGGGAACTGTTTTTT. Full variable domain (rest looked up from reference TRBV7-9 and TRBJ2-2): DTGVSQNPRHKITKRGQNVTFRCDPISEHNRLYWYRQTLGQGPEFLTYFQNEAQLEKSRLLSDRFSAERPKGSFSTLEIQRTEQGDSAMYLCASSLSVGGELFFGEGSRLTVL.

The chain employs TRBV10-1 and TRBJ2-7, with 9 bases identical to TRBD2. The CDR3 has 17 amino acids. J lost 4 bases, V lost 0 bases, and 10 bases had no gene match. Germline V gene lookup returns CDR1 WNHNN and CDR2 SYGVQD (reference sequence). The CDR3 DNA is TGCGCCAGCAGTGAGTCGGGGGGCGGGGGGGCGGGTTACGAGCAGTACGTC. Amino acid sequence: CASSESGGGGAGYEQYV.

There are a few counts of this clone. CDR3 sequence: CASSFGRDEKLFF. DNA of the CDR3: TGTGCCAGCAGCTTTGGCAGGGATGAAAAACTGTTTTTT. The genes are TRBV5-6 and TRBJ1-4, with a possible D match to TRBD1 (5 bases). Germline-derived CDR1 and CDR2 are SGHDT and YYEEEE. Trimming stripped 2 bases from V and 6 bases from J, with 8 bases between. CDR3 size: 13 residues.

The chain combines TRBV4-3 with TRBJ2-6; 7 bases are a match to TRBD2. J lost 0 bases, V lost 1 base, and 0 bases had no gene match. The CDR3 has 16 residues. The germline V gene has CDR1 LGHNA and CDR2 YSLEER. CDR3 residues: CASSQGDYSGANVLTF. CDR3 bases: TGCGCCAGCAGCCAAGGGGACTACTCTGGGGCCAACGTCCTGACTTTC.

This clone was detected a few times. Other nucleotide sequences in the sample specify the same CDR3. V usage is TRBV11-3 and J usage is TRBJ2-1; 8 nucleotides align to TRBD2. The germline V gene encodes CDR1 SGHNT and CDR2 YENEEA. With 3 bases clipped from V and 8 bases from J, the junction kept 9 bases outside the gene matches. CDR3 length: 15 residues. CDR3 loop: CASSLAGGLSDEQFF. The CDR3 coding sequence is TGTGCCAGCAGCTTGGCGGGGGGTCTGTCGGATGAGCAGTTCTTC.

V gene TRBV2 combines with J gene TRBJ1-2; D is unclear. The CDR3 has 11 residues. V gave up 11 bases and J gave up 2 bases, with 9 bases separating them. CDR1 is SNHLY, CDR2 FYNNEI, per germline. CDR3 region: CAGTMNYGYTF. The CDR3 bases are TGTGCCGGCACAATGAACTATGGCTACACCTTC.

This clone occurred once. The gene calls are TRBV9 and TRBJ2-2, with a tentative D call TRBD1 (6 bases). V was trimmed by 3 bases and J by 0 bases, leaving 21 bases between them. CDR1 is SGDLS, CDR2 YYNGEE, per germline. The CDR3 has 19 amino acids. CDR3 loop: CASSAEGGPSSANTGELFF. In DNA, the CDR3 is TGTGCCAGCAGCGCCGAAGGGGGACCCTCTTCCGCGAACACCGGGGAGCTGTTTTTT.

CDR3 in DNA: TGTGCCAGCAGTGAAACAGGCAGATACACTGAAGCTTTCTTT. It encodes CASSETGRYTEAFF. J is TRBJ1-1 and V is TRBV6-1; TRBD1 is a possible D gene (5 bases). The CDR3 contains 14 residues. Germline lookup yields CDR1 MNHNS and CDR2 SASEGT. Trimming left V 2 bases short and J 3 bases short, with 10 bases between.

The chain recombines TRBV7-3 with TRBJ2-2; D not resolved. With 5 bases removed from V and 0 bases from J, the gap between germline ends came to 7 bases. Germline V gives CDR1 SGHTA, CDR2 FQGTGA. The CDR3 consists of 14 residues. DNA of the CDR3: TGTGCCAGCAGCCCCACAACGAACACCGGGGAGCTGTTTTTT. Amino acids: CASSPTTNTGELFF.

The gene calls are TRBV28 and TRBJ1-2; possibly TRBD1 for D (6 bases). This CDR3 has 18 amino acids. The V and J ends lost 5 bases and 6 bases respectively, with 28 bases between them. Germline CDR1 is MDHEN and CDR2 is SYDVKM. The CDR3 here is CASSLTREVYREEDGYTF. In nucleotides, the CDR3 is TGTGCCAGCAGTCTCACCCGGGAGGTATACAGGGAGGAGGATGGCTACACCTTC.

This chain links TRBV2 with TRBJ2-2; 11 bases line up with TRBD2. Germline CDR1 and CDR2: SNHLY and FYNNEI. The CDR3 covers 15 residues. V trimming: 6 bases; J trimming: 6 bases; junction bases outside the gene matches: 6. The DNA of the CDR3 is TGTGCCAGCAGACTACTAGCGGGGGTGTCCGGGGAGCTGTTTTTT. It codes for CASRLLAGVSGELFF.

The rearrangement joins TRBV28 to TRBJ2-7; D gene uncertain. CDR1 is MDHEN and CDR2 is SYDVKM in the germline V gene. Trimming took off 4 bases at V and 5 bases at J, with 12 bases between the two ends. The CDR3 contains 13 residues. The chain's CDR3 is CASSSPQNNEQYF. The CDR3, as DNA: TGTGCCAGCAGTTCCCCCCAGAATAACGAGCAGTACTTC.

The rearrangement uses TRBV7-9 and TRBJ2-5; TRBD2 is a possible D gene (5 bases). Germline CDR1 reads SEHNR; CDR2 reads FQNEAQ (reference sequence). V was trimmed by 4 bases and J by 2 bases, leaving 8 bases between them. This CDR3 region has 13 residues. The CDR3: CASSSGIQETQYF. Here the CDR3 DNA reads TGTGCCAGCAGCTCCGGGATTCAAGAGACCCAGTACTTC.

CDR3 in DNA: TGTGCCAGCAGTTACAGGGACCCGGGGGCTGAAGCTTTCTTT. This gives the protein CASSYRDPGAEAFF. The chain links TRBV6-5 to TRBJ1-1; perhaps TRBD1 as D (5 bases). CDR3 length: 14 amino acids. V was cut by 2 bases and J by 6 bases, with 13 bases left in between. Germline loops: CDR1 MNHEY, CDR2 SVGAGI.

The chain is built from TRBV23-1 and TRBJ1-3; the D gene is possibly TRBD1 (6 bases). TRBV23-1 is filed as an ORF, its function uncertain. Trimming pared 4 bases from V and 7 bases from J, leaving 20 bases between. The CDR3 runs 16 residues. This chain's CDR3 is CASSPPRTVGVNTIYF. For the CDR3, the DNA is TGCGCCAGCAGTCCTCCCAGGACAGTGGGAGTTAACACCATATATTTT.

The chain has TRBV9 and TRBJ1-2, with D perhaps matching TRBD1 (5 bases). Germline assignment: CDR1 SGDLS and CDR2 YYNGEE. The CDR3 totals 14 residues. Trimming stripped 3 bases from V and 5 bases from J, with 14 bases between. CDR3: CASSEGRGGYGYTF. Here the CDR3 DNA reads TGTGCCAGCAGCGAGGGGAGGGGCGGGTATGGCTACACCTTC.

This sequence joins TRBV14 and TRBJ2-3, with 10 bases that match TRBD1. The CDR3 totals 16 residues. The ends lost 4 bases at V and 5 bases at J; junction bases unmatched: 9. Germline CDR1 is SGHDN and CDR2 is FVKESK. Here the CDR3 reads CASSLPGTGVGDTQYF. The CDR3 DNA reads as TGTGCCAGCAGCCTACCTGGGACAGGGGTTGGAGATACGCAGTATTTT.

The V gene is TRBV10-1, the J gene TRBJ2-7; D is undetermined. Trimming took off 6 bases at V and 2 bases at J, with 14 bases between the two ends. The germline CDR1 and CDR2 sequences are WNHNN and SYGVQD (reference sequence). The CDR3 contains 14 residues. CDR3 protein: CASSVARSPYEQYF. CDR3 sequence (DNA): TGCGCCAGCAGCGTCGCACGCAGTCCCTACGAGCAGTACTTC.

The rearrangement joins TRBV6-5 to TRBJ1-4; tentatively, D is TRBD1 (5 bases). From germline, CDR1 is MNHEY and CDR2 SVGAGI. With 5 bases removed from V and 0 bases from J, the gap between germline ends came to 7 bases. CDR3 length equals 14 residues. This CDR3 is CASSPTATNEKLFF. The CDR3 DNA sequence: TGTGCCAGCAGTCCGACAGCAACTAATGAAAAACTGTTTTTT.

The rearrangement links TRBV6-1 to TRBJ2-3; no reliable D call. V lost 4 bases, J lost 2 bases, and 13 bases lay in between. Per the germline V gene, CDR1 is MNHNS and CDR2 is SASEGT. This CDR3 spans 15 amino acids. CDR3 sequence reads: CASSVTTFPTDTQYF. The CDR3 DNA reads TGTGCCAGCAGTGTAACGACATTCCCCACAGATACGCAGTATTTT.

The V call is TRBV10-2, the J call TRBJ2-7; weak D call: TRBD1 (6 bases). The CDR3 sequence is 15 residues long. V lost 7 bases and J 0 bases, leaving 16 bases between the germline ends. The germline V gene encodes CDR1 WSHSY and CDR2 SAAADI. The CDR3: CASTLRAGASYEQYF. CDR3 bases: TGCGCCAGCACCCTACGGGCAGGGGCCTCCTACGAGCAGTACTTC.